The 9 T cell receptor beta chains listed next were all sequenced from one sample in a study of T-cell memory formation after mild COVID-19. TCRdb reprocessed the 5' RACE reads with MiXCR, giving one entry per CDR3 protein. The sample holds hundreds of thousands of distinct CDR3 sequences, over 15% seen once. Sequences were obtained from PBMCs or a T cell subset sorted from them (not recorded which). Receptors were obtained from an adult woman who had mild COVID-19 (a few samples of this study predate the infection). Cell type and time point are not known.

This clonotype was picked up a small number of times. The J gene is TRBJ2-1, the V gene TRBV5-1; the match to TRBD2 covers 12 bases. The germline gives CDR1 SGHRS, CDR2 YFSETQ. This CDR3 comprises 15 residues. J gave up 7 bases and V 3 bases, and 5 bases lay outside the gene matches. CDR3 amino acids: CASSYGLAGQNEQFF. CDR3 nucleotides: TGCGCCAGCAGCTATGGACTAGCGGGGCAGAATGAGCAGTTCTTC.

This clonotype appeared a few times. In DNA, the CDR3 is TGTGCCAGCAGCCACCCCAGCGGCGGAACCGACTACAATGAGCAGTTCTTC. Translated, it gives CASSHPSGGTDYNEQFF. This chain connects TRBV3-1 to TRBJ2-1, with a tentative D call TRBD2 (5 bases). Trimming cost V 3 bases and J 3 bases, with 18 bases left between them. CDR1 LGHDT and CDR2 YNNKEL come from the germline V gene (reference sequence). This CDR3 is 17 amino acids long.

CDR3 DNA sequence: TGTGCCAGCAGTTTAGCGTGGACAGAGAGCAATCAGCCCCAGCATTTT. This gives the protein CASSLAWTESNQPQHF. This chain links TRBV12-3 or TRBV12-4 with TRBJ1-5, with a weak D call TRBD1 (6 bases). V lost 0 bases and J lost 1, with 10 bases in between. This CDR3 has 16 residues.

This chain connects TRBV4-1 to TRBJ1-2, with D uncertain. V lost 0 bases and J lost 4, with 6 bases in between. The CDR3 is made up of 13 amino acids. Germline loops: CDR1 MGHRA, CDR2 YSYEKL. This CDR3 is CASSQDDRYGYTF. DNA of the CDR3: TGCGCCAGCAGCCAAGATGACCGCTATGGCTACACCTTC.

This clonotype occurred a few times. The rearrangement uses TRBV10-3 and TRBJ2-7; 10 bases map to TRBD1. Per the germline V gene, CDR1 is ENHRY and CDR2 is SYGVKD. This CDR3 contains 13 residues. Trimming at V came to 10 bases and at J to 3 bases, leaving 6 bases not matched to a gene. Here the CDR3 reads CATWRTGGYEQYF. CDR3 in DNA: TGTGCCACCTGGCGGACAGGGGGCTACGAGCAGTACTTC.

This chain links TRBV11-2 with TRBJ2-1; 7 positions match TRBD2. V was pared by 0 bases and J by 10 bases, with 6 bases of the junction left unmatched. The CDR3 is 14 amino acids. Germline CDR1 is SGHAT and CDR2 is FQNNGV. The CDR3 bases are TGTGCCAGCAGCTTAGATCTAGCTAGCGGAGAGCAGTTCTTC. This translates into CASSLDLASGEQFF. The whole variable domain, remainder taken from reference TRBV11-2 and TRBJ2-1, is EAGVAQSPRYKIIEKRQSVAFWCNPISGHATLYWYQQILGQGPKLLIQFQNNGVVDDSQLPKDRFSAERLKGVDSTLKIQPAKLEDSAVYLCASSLDLASGEQFFGPGTRLTVL.

This clonotype was detected many times. The genes are TRBV30 and TRBJ1-2, with TRBD1 as a possible D gene (5 bases). Trimming removed 6 bases from V and 9 bases from J, with 20 bases in between. CDR3 length: 13 amino acids. Germline CDR1 is GTSNPN and CDR2 is SVGIG (reference sequence). As DNA, the CDR3 is TGTGCCTGTCCAACCCGGGACCCCACGCGCTACACCTTC. Protein: CACPTRDPTRYTF.

The chain recombines TRBV15 with TRBJ1-2; 7 bases agree with TRBD1. CDR3 length equals 14 residues. Per the germline V gene, CDR1 is LNHNV and CDR2 is YYDKDF (reference sequence). Trimming at V came to 4 bases and at J to 4 bases, leaving 6 bases not matched to a gene. The CDR3 nucleotides are TGTGCCACCAGCATCGAGACAGGGAGCTATGGCTACACCTTC. This encodes CATSIETGSYGYTF.

This clonotype was observed a single time. The rearrangement joins TRBV12-5 to TRBJ2-2; possibly TRBD2 for D (5 bases). Trimming took off 0 bases at V and 6 bases at J, with 17 bases between the two ends. Germline loops: CDR1 LGHNT, CDR2 FRNRAP. This CDR3 contains 17 residues. The CDR3 DNA follows: TGTGCTAGTGGTTTGGTACTAGATAGCAGAGTTCCCGGGGAGCTGTTTTTT. This translates into CASGLVLDSRVPGELFF.